These T cell receptor beta chains were read from a single sample in a study of blood T cell repertoires in COVID-19. TCRdb keeps only in-frame clones here, not all; method: immunoSEQ multiplex PCR. In the table there are 400,000 to 500,000 clones, roughly 88% of which are singletons. Material: PBMCs or T cells enriched from blood (not recorded which). The receptor set was obtained from a woman aged 40 to 55 who had recovered from COVID-19. Each CDR3 is given with its conserved first and last residue. D genes are given only for firm matches. Part of the rows lack a size; the others show once, few, many or a class for expanded clones.

len,abundance,v_gene,j_gene,d_gene,CDR3nt,CDR3aa
15,-,TRBV4-3,TRBJ1-5,-,TGCGCCAGCAGCCAAGTATTTGGAGTCGGTCAGCCCCAGCATTTT,CASSQVFGVGQPQHF
18,-,TRBV21-1,TRBJ2-1,-,TGTGCCAGCAGCAAATGCACTAGCGGGAGTACCAATTTCAAAGAGCAGTTCTTC,CASSKCTSGSTNFKEQFF
10,-,TRBV12-3/TRBV12-4,TRBJ2-1,-,TGTGCCAGCAGTTCAGGGAAGCAGTTCTTC,CASSSGKQFF
15,-,TRBV6-5,TRBJ1-2,-,TGTGCCAGCAGTTATGGATGGGGGAGGGACTATGGCTACACCTTC,CASSYGWGRDYGYTF
17,-,TRBV7-9,TRBJ1-4,TRBD1,TGTGCCAGCAGCTTAGGGTTTTCCGGGACAGCCTATGAAAAACTGTTTTTT,CASSLGFSGTAYEKLFF
18,-,TRBV7-9,TRBJ1-6,TRBD1,TGTGCCAGCAGTTTAGACCAATGGACAGGGAGGACGGGTTCACCCCTCCACTTT,CASSLDQWTGRTGSPLHF
15,-,TRBV7-8,TRBJ1-3,-,TGTGCCAGCAGACAAACGGGGTTCATAGGTAACACCATATATTTT,CASRQTGFIGNTIYF
12,-,TRBV12-5,TRBJ2-7,-,TGTGCTAGTGGTCTTCTCGGGTCCGAGCAGTACTTC,CASGLLGSEQYF
14,-,TRBV29-1,TRBJ2-7,-,TGCAGCGTTGATGTAGCGGGACAGGGTTACGAGCAGTACTTC,CSVDVAGQGYEQYF
16,-,TRBV14,TRBJ2-7,-,TGTGCCAGCAGCCAAGATTTGAGGGCAGTGAGTTACGAGCAGTACTTC,CASSQDLRAVSYEQYF
15,-,TRBV19,TRBJ1-1,-,TGTGCCAGTAGGGGAGGGGGGAACCTGAACACTGAAGCTTTCTTT,CASRGGGNLNTEAFF
17,-,TRBV4-1,TRBJ2-2,-,TGCGCCAGCAGCCAAGAAGTGTGGCGGGGGAACACCGGGGAGCTGTTTTTT,CASSQEVWRGNTGELFF
18,-,TRBV5-1,TRBJ2-3,-,TGCGCCAGCAGCTTGGTTGTCGGCAGGGCCCCCGGGACAGATACGCAGTATTTT,CASSLVVGRAPGTDTQYF
17,-,TRBV4-3,TRBJ1-2,-,TGCGCCAGCAGCCAAGACGCCGGGGGTACGGTTAACTATGGCTACACCTTC,CASSQDAGGTVNYGYTF
15,-,TRBV4-3,TRBJ2-3,TRBD2,TGCGCCAGCAGCCAAGCCGTGCTAGCGGGAGATACGCAGTATTTT,CASSQAVLAGDTQYF
16,-,TRBV7-9,TRBJ2-3,-,TGTGCCAGCAGCTTAGAAATCGGTACTGCTGCAGATACGCAGTATTTT,CASSLEIGTAADTQYF
16,once,TRBV6-5,TRBJ1-4,-,TGTGCCAGCAGTTACTCGCCAGGAGGAACTAATGAAAAACTGTTTTTT,CASSYSPGGTNEKLFF
14,-,TRBV7-8,TRBJ1-6,-,TGTGCCAGCAGCCCAGGCCTTCAGGGGCCACCCCTCCACTTT,CASSPGLQGPPLHF
14,-,TRBV27,TRBJ1-5,-,TGTGCCAGCAGTTTAGGGCAGGGTAATCAGCCCCAGCATTTT,CASSLGQGNQPQHF
15,once,TRBV21-1,TRBJ2-5,-,TGTGCCAGCAGCAAAGTAAGGACAGGGGAAGAGACCCAGTACTTC,CASSKVRTGEETQYF
16,-,TRBV7-9,TRBJ1-2,TRBD1,TGTGCCAGCAGCTTAGGCCGGGACAGGGGGCTCTATGGCTACACCTTC,CASSLGRDRGLYGYTF
19,-,TRBV6-2/TRBV6-3,TRBJ2-1,TRBD2,TGTGCCAGCAGTTACTCGGGACTAGCGGGAGGGAGCTCCTACAATGAGCAGTTCTTC,CASSYSGLAGGSSYNEQFF
15,-,TRBV28,TRBJ2-5,TRBD1,TGTGCCAGCAGTGGCACCGGGACAGGGAGAGTGGTCCAGTACTTC,CASSGTGTGRVVQYF
15,-,TRBV5-1,TRBJ1-2,-,TGCGCCAGCAGCCTTAAACAGGGATTTAACTATGGCTACACCTTC,CASSLKQGFNYGYTF
15,-,TRBV4-3,TRBJ2-3,TRBD1,TGCGCCAGCAGCCCGGGAAGGGGGCGGACAGATACGCAGTATTTT,CASSPGRGRTDTQYF
15,-,TRBV7-8,TRBJ1-1,-,TGTGCCAGCAGCTTAGCGGGGTCGGGGGGCGATGGGCCTTTCTTT,CASSLAGSGGDGPFF
18,-,TRBV3-1/TRBV3-2,TRBJ1-4,TRBD1,TGTGCCAGCAGCCAAGATGGGGGCCCGACAGGGTGGCGTGAAAAACTGTTTTTT,CASSQDGGPTGWREKLFF
18,once,TRBV4-3,TRBJ1-5,-,TGCGCCAGCAGCCAAGGATGGTGGATTGGCAGGGTTCCCCGGGCCCAGCATTTT,CASSQGWWIGRVPRAQHF
16,-,TRBV27,TRBJ2-1,TRBD1,TGTGCCAGCAGTTGGCCACCGGGACAGGGGGCAAATGAGCAGTTCTTC,CASSWPPGQGANEQFF
14,-,TRBV11-3,TRBJ2-3,-,TGTGCCAGCAGCTTAGCGGGGAACACAGATACGCAGTATTTT,CASSLAGNTDTQYF
14,once,TRBV7-8,TRBJ2-2,-,TGTGCCAGCAAAGCTAGATTCGGCACCGGGGAGCTGTTTTTT,CASKARFGTGELFF
14,-,TRBV2,TRBJ2-7,-,TGTGCCAGCATGTTGGCCAGGGCGGCCTACGAGCAGTACTTC,CASMLARAAYEQYF
14,-,TRBV2,TRBJ2-2,-,TGTGCCAGCAGGCAGACTAGTAGGACCGGGGAGCTGTTTTTT,CASRQTSRTGELFF
14,-,TRBV27,TRBJ1-2,TRBD1,TGTGCCAGCAGCCCCAGGGGGTTTAGCTATGGCTACACCTTC,CASSPRGFSYGYTF
16,once,TRBV5-4,TRBJ2-5,-,TGTGCCAGCAGCCGATCTGCGGGCCTAGGGCAAGAGACCCAGTACTTC,CASSRSAGLGQETQYF
15,once,TRBV28,TRBJ1-4,-,TGTGCCAGCAGTTTATCGGCCAGGGGTTGGGAAAAACTGTTTTTT,CASSLSARGWEKLFF
19,-,TRBV5-1,TRBJ2-3,TRBD2,TGCGCCAGCAGCTTGGCCAGAGTGAGCGGGAGGGGGAGCACAGATACGCAGTATTTT,CASSLARVSGRGSTDTQYF
15,-,TRBV6-5,TRBJ2-7,TRBD2,TGTGCCAGCAGTTACTCCAGCGGGAATAGGTACGAGCAGTACTTC,CASSYSSGNRYEQYF
15,once,TRBV5-4,TRBJ2-5,TRBD1,TGTTCCAGCAGCTTGGGGACAGGGGGCTTAGAGACCCAGTACTTC,CSSSLGTGGLETQYF
16,-,TRBV14,TRBJ2-2,-,TGTGCCAGCAGCCAAGGGGTGACAGCCAACACCGGGGAGCTGTTTTTT,CASSQGVTANTGELFF
12,-,TRBV11-2,TRBJ2-2,-,TGTGCCAGCGTATGGGGGGCCGGGGAGCTGTTTTTT,CASVWGAGELFF
14,-,TRBV18,TRBJ2-7,-,TGTGCCAGCTCACCACCGAACAGGGTGGGGGAGCAGTACTTC,CASSPPNRVGEQYF
14,-,TRBV5-1,TRBJ1-3,TRBD1,TGCGCCAGCAGCGACGGGACAGAGGGAAACACCATATATTTT,CASSDGTEGNTIYF
15,-,TRBV7-8,TRBJ2-3,-,TGTGCCAGCAGCTTAGTCTACTCTCCCACAGATACGCAGTATTTT,CASSLVYSPTDTQYF
15,-,TRBV19,TRBJ2-7,TRBD2,TGTGCCAGTAGGCCTACTAGCGGGAGGATCTACGAGCAGTACTTC,CASRPTSGRIYEQYF
13,once,TRBV7-8,TRBJ2-7,-,TGTGCCAGCAGCTTTTCCACAAACTACGAGCAGTACTTC,CASSFSTNYEQYF
15,-,TRBV7-9,TRBJ2-7,TRBD2,TGTGCCAGCAGCTTAGGAGCTAGCGGGCTCTACGAGCAGTACTTC,CASSLGASGLYEQYF
14,-,TRBV27,TRBJ2-7,TRBD1,TGTGCCAGCCAGCCCGGGACAGGCTCCTACGAGCAGTACTTC,CASQPGTGSYEQYF
14,-,TRBV2,TRBJ1-1,-,TGTGCCAGCAGACGGCAGAGGGAAGGCACTGAAGCTTTCTTT,CASRRQREGTEAFF
15,-,TRBV7-2,TRBJ2-5,TRBD1,TGTGCCAGCAGCTGGGCCAGGGGGCCTTCAGAGACCCAGTACTTC,CASSWARGPSETQYF
13,-,TRBV5-1,TRBJ2-5,TRBD2,TGCGCCAGCACCCGGGGGGGGCCGGAGACCCAGTACTTC,CASTRGGPETQYF
14,-,TRBV2,TRBJ1-5,TRBD1,TGTGCCAGTAAGACAGGGGCTAGCAATCAGCCCCAGCATTTT,CASKTGASNQPQHF
16,-,TRBV6-1,TRBJ1-1,-,TGTGCCAGCAGTGGACCTCGGAGGGGAAAAGTTTCTGAAGCTTTCTTT,CASSGPRRGKVSEAFF